The sequence of this TCR beta chain was determined in a study of shared clonotypes between healthy human individuals. Splitting the CD4+ cells yielded a CD45RA+ naive subset and a CD45RA-negative memory subset. This clone has only one observation. Several immunoSEQ 96-well plates shared each subset's DNA, each plate a replicate. This table comes from immunoSEQ multiplex PCR, and its TCRdb copy is limited to in-frame clones, with some not included. Counted here are around 1.6 million clones, roughly 98% occurring once; the ten biggest clones make up 0.4% to 0.45%. With 0 bases removed from V and 1 base from J, the gap between germline ends came to 14 bases. This CDR3 is built from 16 residues. In germline, CDR1 is SGHNT, CDR2 YYREEE (reference sequence).

The rearrangement uses TRBV5-4 and TRBJ2-7; D remains ambiguous. The clonotype comes from a man younger than 45 in good health. The sequencing sample was made of naive CD4+ T cells sorted from blood. Stated subset: CD45RA+ positively selected. The CDR3 DNA reads as TGTGCCAGCAGCTTGGGGTCCGTTAAAGCTTCCTACGAGCAGTACTTC. Translated: CASSLGSVKASYEQYF.